This TCR beta chain was captured in a study of T cell responses to AZD1222 COVID-19 vaccine. As concerns this clone: Antigen unknown.

The germline V and J ends were trimmed by 4 bases and 1 base, with 7 bases remaining between them. The CDR3 has 13 amino acids. Germline V gives CDR1 SNHLY, CDR2 FYNNEI. Study-level points and caveats: Compared with day 0, the breadth and depth of the Spike-specific TCR repertoire rose significantly after two doses of AZD1222. Vaccine-related CD4 TCRs covered spike, predominating at 160-218 and 743-854. Sampling captured repertoires only after the peak T cell response. Reports indicate that nearly half of spike-specific TCRs are directed at unmutated variant regions.

This table comes from immunoSEQ multiplex PCR, and its TCRdb copy is limited to in-frame clones, with some not included. The table records 140,000 to 150,000 clones, roughly 92% of them present only once. The TCR sequence derives from an adult in good health. The V and J genes are TRBV2 and TRBJ1-1, with D tentatively TRBD1 (5 bases). The sequences come from peripheral blood, collected on day 0 of AZD1222 vaccination. The CDR3 nucleotides read TGTGCCAGCAGTGCGGGACCGAACACTGAAGCTTTCTTT. It codes for CASSAGPNTEAFF.